This T cell receptor (beta chain) was recovered during a study of identical twins. Notes on this clonotype: Its antigen is undetermined.

V lost 8 bases and J lost 3, with 23 bases in between. CDR3 length: 16 residues. Germline CDR1 SGDLS, CDR2 YYNGEE. Regarding the study as a whole: In monozygotic twins, models underestimated the sharing of out-of-frame TCR alpha. Abundant cord blood beta clonotypes carried fewer insertions; memory repertoires showed none. Without tracking the same donors, conclusions rested on cross-sectional statistical analysis.

TCRdb independently ran MiXCR on the 5' RACE reads; one entry per CDR3 protein. The table lists 1.5 million to 2 million distinct CDR3 sequences, around a third of them singletons, with over 0.25% in the top ten. This rearrangement joins TRBV9 to TRBJ1-1; tentatively, D is TRBD1 (6 bases). Specimen: cord blood. The clonotype was recovered from a newborn girl in good health. CDR3 sequence (DNA): TGTGCCAGGGTCCTGGGGGGGGCACTTTGGGACACTGAAGCTTTCTTT. This sequence encodes CARVLGGALWDTEAFF.